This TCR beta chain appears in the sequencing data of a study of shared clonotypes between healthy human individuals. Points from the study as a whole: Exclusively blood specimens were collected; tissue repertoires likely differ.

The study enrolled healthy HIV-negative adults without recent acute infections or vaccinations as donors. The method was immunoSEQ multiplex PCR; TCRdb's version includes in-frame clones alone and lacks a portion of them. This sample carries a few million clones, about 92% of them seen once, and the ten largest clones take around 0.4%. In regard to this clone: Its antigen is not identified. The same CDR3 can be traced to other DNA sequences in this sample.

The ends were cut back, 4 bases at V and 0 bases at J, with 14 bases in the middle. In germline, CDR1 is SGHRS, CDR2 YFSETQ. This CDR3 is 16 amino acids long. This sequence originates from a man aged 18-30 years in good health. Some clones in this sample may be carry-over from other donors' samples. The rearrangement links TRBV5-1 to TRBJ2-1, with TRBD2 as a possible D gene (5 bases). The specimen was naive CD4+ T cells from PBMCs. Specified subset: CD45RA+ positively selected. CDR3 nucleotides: TGCGCCAGCAGCCTAGGAGGTACTAGCTCCTACAATGAGCAGTTCTTC. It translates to CASSLGGTSSYNEQFF.